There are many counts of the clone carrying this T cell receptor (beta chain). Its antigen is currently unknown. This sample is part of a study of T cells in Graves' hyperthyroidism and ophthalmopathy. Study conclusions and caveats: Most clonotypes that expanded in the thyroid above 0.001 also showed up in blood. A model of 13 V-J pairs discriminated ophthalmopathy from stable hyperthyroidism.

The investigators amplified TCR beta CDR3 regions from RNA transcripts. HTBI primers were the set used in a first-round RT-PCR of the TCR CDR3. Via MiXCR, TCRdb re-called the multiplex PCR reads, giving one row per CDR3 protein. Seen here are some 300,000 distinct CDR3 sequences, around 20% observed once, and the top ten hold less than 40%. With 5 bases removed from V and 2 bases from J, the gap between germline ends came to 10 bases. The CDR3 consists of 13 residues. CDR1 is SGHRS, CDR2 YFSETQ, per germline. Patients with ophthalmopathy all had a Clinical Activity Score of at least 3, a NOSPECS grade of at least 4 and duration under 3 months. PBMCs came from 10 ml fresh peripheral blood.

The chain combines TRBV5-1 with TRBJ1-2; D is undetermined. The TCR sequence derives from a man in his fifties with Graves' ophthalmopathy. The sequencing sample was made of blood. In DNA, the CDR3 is TGCGCCAGCAGGCCCGGGGAGAACTATGGCTACACCTTC. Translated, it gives CASRPGENYGYTF.